This entry describes one T cell receptor beta chain. What this receptor recognizes is not known. Per-base qualities were not stored, and no clone one base away is much larger. From its cysteine to its phenylalanine, the CDR3 spans 14 amino acids. The kept DNA is CDR3 alone, 42 bases in frame from the first base. The junction shows trimming of 4 bases on V and 3 bases on J, plus 10 bases between the germline ends. From a lookup of the germline V gene, CDR1 and CDR2 are SGHRS and YFSETQ. The method behind the library was the immunoSEQ multiplex PCR assay. For the multiplex PCR, a mixture combining 60 forward primers for TCR Vbeta segments and 13 reverse primers for TCR Jbeta segments was used. A multiplex PCR assay on genomic DNA amplified the CDR3 region of rearranged TCR beta genes. Amplified TCR beta libraries were sequenced as 87-base-pair reads on the Illumina HiSeq System. Per the source publication's procedure: A later analysis tallied tens of millions of unique TCR beta chains across the 700 or so repertoires, and some 10 million of those chains were shared by two or more donors. To remove PCR and sequencing errors, raw reads were error-corrected and collapsed into unique sequences using a nearest-neighbor algorithm that merged closely related sequences. To assign V, D and J gene segments, CDR3 sequences were aligned to IMGT reference sequences. Each retained sequence needed at least a six-nucleotide match to both a V gene segment and a J gene segment. Rearrangements were classified as productive when the CDR3 lacked stop codons and remained in frame with V and J, and all other rearrangements were classified as non-productive. Following IMGT convention, CDR3 was defined as the stretch from the second conserved V-encoded cysteine to the conserved J-encoded phenylalanine. Sequences without an unambiguous match to a single V gene segment were excluded from the earlier analysis of about 640 of the donors. An earlier analysis of 450 to 650 of the donors called V segments functional above 56.7% productive rearrangements and segregating when the between-donor standard deviation exceeded 5%. To diagnose cytomegalovirus status from the catalog of TCR beta chain sequences, a statistical classification framework was built. In a later analysis, V and J genes were assigned by comparing TCR nucleotide sequences against IMGT/GENE-DB human TR gene sequences. In a later analysis, CDR3 sequences and most-parsimonious VDJ recombination scenarios were assigned using the TCRdist pipeline. In a later analysis, each TCR beta chain was defined by its CDR3 amino acid sequence together with its V-gene family, and reads lacking a unique V-gene family were excluded. A later analysis removed 550 to 650 highly shared, low-generation-probability nucleotide sequences to deal with suspected cross-contamination and a sequencing artifact. For each public chain, a later analysis derived a clonal expansion index from normalized ranks of inferred template counts within each repertoire. Generation probabilities in a later analysis came from a VDJ recombination model fitted to out-of-frame rearrangements, and those results were checked against IGoR. A later analysis scored TCR-TCR, TCR-HLA and TCR-CMV co-occurrence with hypergeometric tests, applying a repertoire-size bias correction to TCR pairs. In a later analysis, false discovery rates were estimated by permuting HLA or CMV assignments 20 times. In a later analysis, co-occurring TCRs were grouped using DBSCAN, with TCRdist sequence similarity added in when clustering inside HLA-allele-positive subsets. Co-occurrence clustering excluded repertoires with fewer than 30,000 or more than 120,000 public chains, plus five with anomalous nucleotide sharing. TCRdb provides this immuneACCESS table in a form limited to in-frame rearrangements. Some clones are lacking; in checked studies, under half of them reflect an unresolved V gene, and why the rest are absent is not known. V, J and clone size derive from that table, while D and trimming were established from the DNA sequence. The sample records under 250,000 clones, almost 80% of which are singletons. Of the sample, about 2% falls within the top ten clones.

This sample is drawn from a study of cytomegalovirus exposure and HLA in healthy donors (dated by TCRdb to between 2016 and 2019). Study-level background: An earlier analysis of some 550 of the donors reported about 290 Gb of sequence data and roughly 100 million unique TCR beta sequences from 150 million to 200 million T cells. Around 320 gigabases of sequencing data and tens of millions of unique TCR sequences were included in an early release covering around 650 HLA-typed donors. Of the roughly 410 genotyped donors, over 80% were placed in the genetic ancestry cluster associated with self-reported Caucasian donors. The aim of the study was to test whether cataloging public T cell receptors could identify signatures of past pathogen exposure. The study used immunosequencing to profile the T cell repertoires of approximately 690 subjects and linked those repertoires to cytomegalovirus serostatus. In addition to the first cohort of around 670 subjects, a separate validation cohort of around 110 different subjects was used. The study combined high-throughput TCR immunosequencing, statistical association of individual TCRs with disease status, and machine learning to predict cytomegalovirus infection status. To study patterns of TCR occurrence, a later analysis re-analyzed previously published TCR beta repertoires from 700 or so donors and added high-resolution HLA genotyping. Rather than using new phenotypic data, the later analysis identified candidate immune exposures from TCR beta sequences and from how often those sequences occurred across donors. An earlier analysis of around 540 of the donors applied high-throughput TCR beta sequencing to assess whether each TCR beta V gene segment acted as functional or pseudogenic. Donor age, sex, ethnicity and CMV serostatus were compiled together with the repertoire data. In a later genetic analysis, genome-wide SNP genotypes for about three fifths of the 666 donors were used, and that subset was treated as a discovery cohort. Every discovery cohort repertoire had been produced on one sequencing platform. Both class I and class II loci were covered by HLA typing, at four-digit resolution. Typing coverage varied by locus: about 629-630 donors for A, B, C, DRB1 and DQB1; approximately 500 for DQA1; more than 600 for DPA1; under 490 for DPB1. A few DR-DQ haplotypes were treated as single units for association and clustering because of strong linkage in the cohort. Among some 400 genotyped donors of the cohort, an average of about 240,000 unique TCR beta nucleotide sequences were sequenced per donor, roughly 18% of them non-productive. Overall study outcomes, separate from this receptor: The authors suggested that the approach could potentially be generalized to other disease states and immunological phenotypes. A cluster of highly shared sequence variants was judged likely to be a technical artifact of the sequencing pipeline. Because HLA typing was missing for some donors at each locus, association tests included only the typed subset. In an earlier analysis of some 550 of the donors, most TCR beta V segments were observed in productive rearrangements about 90% or about 30% of the time, broadly matching IMGT annotations. V-gene and J-gene trimming of TCR beta chains was associated with a missense DCLRE1C variant in a later genetic analysis, and the association was replicated in an independent cohort. Because counts were too low, seventeen rarely observed V segments, including chromosome 9 orphons, were left out of the earlier analysis of some 640 of the donors. In both the original and validation cohorts, the classifier was reported to diagnose cytomegalovirus status with high specificity and sensitivity. In vitro tests confirmed that three of the cytomegalovirus-associated TCR beta chains recognize cytomegalovirus antigens. At a false discovery rate of 0.05, a later analysis linked 16,951 TCR beta sequences to specific HLA alleles. Sequencing depth was assumed to be roughly uniform across donors in the presence/absence analyses, though that assumption may not hold. Most TCR sequences were seen in very few donors, while some public TCRs were found in many individuals. A further reported finding was that TCR beta sequences accurately predicted the HLA-A and HLA-B alleles for most subjects in the first cohort. In this cohort, only TCR beta chains were sequenced, and detectable features were limited by the absence of alpha or paired-chain data. The only immune exposure information available for the cohort was CMV serostatus. Correlated functional status among segregating V segments might reflect linkage disequilibrium, but an unknown experimental factor could not be ruled out. In a later genetic analysis, fewer N-insertions in productive TCRs were reported among donors in an Asian-associated ancestry cluster than the roughly 700-donor mean. In a later analysis, the rate of TCR association differed among HLA loci, with DRB1 alleles having the most associated TCRs and HLA-C alleles having the fewest. When HLA alleles, especially DR and DQ, strongly co-occurred, attributing TCR associations to individual alleles was difficult. A later analysis found that HLA-associated TCR beta chains were more clonally expanded and had lower generation probabilities than equally common non-associated chains. According to a later analysis, most CMV-associated TCR beta chains appeared to be HLA-restricted, and the HLA associations seemed to be driven largely by CMV exposure. Several of the top co-occurrence clusters appeared to be linked to parvovirus B19, influenza, CMV and Epstein-Barr virus, according to a later analysis. In the study, around 150 TCR beta chains were listed as associated with cytomegalovirus. Some IMGT-functional V segments, including TRBV6-2 and TRBV6-3, could not be distinguished by the 87-base-pair reads and were therefore excluded.

The cohort was made up of roughly 670 healthy bone marrow donors. At the time of sampling, all cohort members were nominally healthy, though unrecorded immune exposures were likely present. The donor was CMV seronegative and was included in the group of a few hundred seronegative cohort members. A peripheral blood sample was collected from each donor, and TCR beta sequencing was performed on peripheral blood mononuclear cells. The Qiagen DNeasy Blood Extraction Kit was used to extract genomic DNA from the blood cell samples. The sequence was collected from a male donor in good health and CMV-seronegative. Sequenced sample: PBMCs. The chain uses TRBV5-1 and TRBJ1-4, with a tentative D gene TRBD1 over 6 matching bases. The CDR3 region has the sequence CASSGQNSNEKLFF. The nucleotide sequence is TGCGCCAGCAGCGGACAGAATTCTAATGAAAAACTGTTTTTT.